The present T cell receptor beta chain was sequenced within a study of blood T cell repertoires in COVID-19. Across the study: From T cells, B-cell-depleted T cells, or PBMCs came the material, which was cDNA or gDNA.

In the original analysis: Amplified reference gene primers provided the basis for estimating nucleated cell counts. Assay used: immunoSEQ multiplex PCR; TCRdb lists only in-frame clones, some missing. V, J and clone size are those of that table, while D and trimming were read from the DNA. This sample has some 270,000 clones, with about 89% found just once. Germline V gene sequence: CDR1 MRHNA, CDR2 SNTAGT. Trimming at V came to 10 bases and at J to 2 bases, leaving 19 bases not matched to a gene. CDR3 length: 17 amino acids. This clonotype originated in a man aged 25-45 years with acute or convalescent COVID-19. Sequenced: peripheral blood. The J gene is TRBJ2-7, the V gene TRBV6-4, with 8 nucleotides matching TRBD1. Written as DNA, the CDR3 is TGTGCCACGAATCAGGGGGCGTACAATATAACAACCTACGAGCAGTACTTC. Protein product: CATNQGAYNITTYEQYF.